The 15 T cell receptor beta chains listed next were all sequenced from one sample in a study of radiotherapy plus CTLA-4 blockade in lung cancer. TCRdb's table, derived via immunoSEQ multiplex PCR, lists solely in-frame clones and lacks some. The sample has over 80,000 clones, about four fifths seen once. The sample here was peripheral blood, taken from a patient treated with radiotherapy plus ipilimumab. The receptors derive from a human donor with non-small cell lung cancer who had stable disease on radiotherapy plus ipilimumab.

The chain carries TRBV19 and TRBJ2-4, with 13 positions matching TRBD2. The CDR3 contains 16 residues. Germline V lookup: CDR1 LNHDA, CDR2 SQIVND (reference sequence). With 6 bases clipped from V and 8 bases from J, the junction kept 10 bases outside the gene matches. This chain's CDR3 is CASRPSGTSGKDIQYF. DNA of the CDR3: TGTGCCAGTAGACCATCCGGGACTAGCGGGAAGGACATTCAGTACTTC.

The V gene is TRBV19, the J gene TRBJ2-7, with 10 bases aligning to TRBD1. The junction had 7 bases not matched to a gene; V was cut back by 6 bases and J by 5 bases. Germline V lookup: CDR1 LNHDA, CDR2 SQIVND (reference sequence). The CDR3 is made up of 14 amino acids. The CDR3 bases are TGTGCCAGTAGCCCGCCGGGACAGGGGAACGAGCAGTACTTC. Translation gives CASSPPGQGNEQYF. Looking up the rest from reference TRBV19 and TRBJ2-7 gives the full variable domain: DGGITQSPKYLFRKEGQNVTLSCEQNLNHDAMYWYRQDPGQGLRLIYYSQIVNDFQKGDIAEGYSVSREKKESFPLTVTSAQKNPTAFYLCASSPPGQGNEQYFGPGTRLTVT.

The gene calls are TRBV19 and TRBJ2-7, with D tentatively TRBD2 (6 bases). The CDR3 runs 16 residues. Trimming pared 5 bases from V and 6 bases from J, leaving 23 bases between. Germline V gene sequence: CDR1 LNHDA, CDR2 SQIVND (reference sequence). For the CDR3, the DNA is TGTGCCAGTAGTGTCAGGACCTCACTCGGGGGAGGCGAGCAGTACTTC. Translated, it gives CASSVRTSLGGGEQYF.

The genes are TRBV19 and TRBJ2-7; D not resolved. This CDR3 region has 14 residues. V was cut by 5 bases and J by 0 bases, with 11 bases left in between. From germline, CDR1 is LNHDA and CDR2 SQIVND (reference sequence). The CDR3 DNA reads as TGTGCCAGTAGTCCTTGGGGATCCTCCTACGAGCAGTACTTC. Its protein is CASSPWGSSYEQYF.

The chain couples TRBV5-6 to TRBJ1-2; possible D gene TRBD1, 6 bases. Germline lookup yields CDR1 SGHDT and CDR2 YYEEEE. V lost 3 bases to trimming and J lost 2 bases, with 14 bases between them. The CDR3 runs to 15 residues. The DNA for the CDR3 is TGTGCCAGCAGCTCCAGGTCAAGGGGGAACTATGGCTACACCTTC. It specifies CASSSRSRGNYGYTF.

CDR3 region: CASSPSGGEKLFF. CDR3 nucleotide sequence: TGTGCCAGCAGCCCTTCTGGAGGAGAAAAACTGTTTTTT. The chain employs TRBV7-3 and TRBJ1-4; D ambiguous. Trimming stripped 5 bases from V and 8 bases from J, with 12 bases between. The CDR3 covers 13 residues. Germline CDR1 and CDR2: SGHTA and FQGTGA.

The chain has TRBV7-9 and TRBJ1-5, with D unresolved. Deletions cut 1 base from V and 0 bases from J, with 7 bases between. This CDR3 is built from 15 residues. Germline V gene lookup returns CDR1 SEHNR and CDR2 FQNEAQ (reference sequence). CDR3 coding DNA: TGTGCCAGCAGCTTAGGGGATTTTAGCAATCAGCCCCAGCATTTT. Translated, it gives CASSLGDFSNQPQHF.

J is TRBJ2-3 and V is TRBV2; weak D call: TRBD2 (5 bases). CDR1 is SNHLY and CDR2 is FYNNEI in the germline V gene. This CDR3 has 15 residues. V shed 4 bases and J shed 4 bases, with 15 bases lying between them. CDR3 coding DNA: TGTGCCAGCAGTGTCCTAGAGGGTAAATCAGATACGCAGTATTTT. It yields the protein CASSVLEGKSDTQYF. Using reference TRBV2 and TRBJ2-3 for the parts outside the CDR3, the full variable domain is EPEVTQTPSHQVTQMGQEVILRCVPISNHLYFYWYRQILGQKVEFLVSFYNNEISEKSEIFDDQFSVERPDGSNFTLKIRSTKLEDSAMYFCASSVLEGKSDTQYFGPGTRLTVL.

CDR3 nucleotides: TGTGCCACCTCCACAGCCGGGACAGGGAAAAATGAGCAGTTCTTC. It codes for CATSTAGTGKNEQFF. The J gene is TRBJ2-1, the V gene TRBV27; 9 positions agree with TRBD1. The V gene's germline CDR1 is MNHEY and CDR2 SMNVEV (reference sequence). CDR3 length equals 15 residues. Trimming cost V 10 bases and J 7 bases; bases outside gene matches: 14.

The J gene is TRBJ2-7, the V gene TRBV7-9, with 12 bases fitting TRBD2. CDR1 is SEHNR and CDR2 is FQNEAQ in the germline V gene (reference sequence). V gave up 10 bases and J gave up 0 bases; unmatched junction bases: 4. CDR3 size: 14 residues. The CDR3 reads CATLAGGSSYEQYF. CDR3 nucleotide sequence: TGTGCCACCCTAGCGGGGGGGAGCTCCTACGAGCAGTACTTC.

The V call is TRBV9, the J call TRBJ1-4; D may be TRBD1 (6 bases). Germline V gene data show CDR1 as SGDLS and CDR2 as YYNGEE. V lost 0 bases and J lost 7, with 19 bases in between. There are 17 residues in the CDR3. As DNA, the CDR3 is TGTGCCAGCAGCGTAGGACCCGAGGGGGGCGCCACTGAAAAACTGTTTTTT. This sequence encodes CASSVGPEGGATEKLFF.

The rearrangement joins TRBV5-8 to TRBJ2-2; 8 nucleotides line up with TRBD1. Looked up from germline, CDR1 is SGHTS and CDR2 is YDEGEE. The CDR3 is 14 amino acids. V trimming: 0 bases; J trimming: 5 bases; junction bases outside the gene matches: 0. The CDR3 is CASSLDRGTGELFF. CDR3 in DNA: TGTGCCAGCAGCTTGGACAGGGGGACCGGGGAGCTGTTTTTT.

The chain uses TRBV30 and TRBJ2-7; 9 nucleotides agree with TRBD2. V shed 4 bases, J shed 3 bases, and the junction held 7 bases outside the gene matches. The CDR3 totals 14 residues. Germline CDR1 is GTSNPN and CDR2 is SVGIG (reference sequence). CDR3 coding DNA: TGTGCCTGGACTCCTCTAGCGGGGTTCTACGAGCAGTACTTC. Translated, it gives CAWTPLAGFYEQYF.

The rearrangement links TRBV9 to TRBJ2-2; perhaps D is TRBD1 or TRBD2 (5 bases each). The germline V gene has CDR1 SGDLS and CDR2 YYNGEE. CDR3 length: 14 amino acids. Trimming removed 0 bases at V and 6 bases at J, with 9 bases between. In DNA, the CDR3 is TGTGCCAGCAGCGTAGTTGGGGGAGCCGGGGAGCTGTTTTTT. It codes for CASSVVGGAGELFF.

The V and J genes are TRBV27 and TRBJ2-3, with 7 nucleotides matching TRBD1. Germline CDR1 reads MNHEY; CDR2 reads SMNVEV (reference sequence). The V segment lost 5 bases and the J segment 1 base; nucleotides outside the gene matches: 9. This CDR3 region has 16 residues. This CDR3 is CASSISGQLGTDTQYF. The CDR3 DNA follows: TGTGCCAGCAGTATTTCGGGACAGCTGGGCACAGATACGCAGTATTTT.